This T cell receptor (beta chain) is from a study of blood T cell repertoires in COVID-19. Study-level information: The samples span acute and convalescent COVID-19 from the United States, Italy and Spain. In each case, the material was cDNA or gDNA derived from T cells, B-cell-depleted T cells, or PBMCs.

This CDR3 region has 14 residues. Germline CDR1 LGHDT, CDR2 YNNKEL (reference sequence). V trimming: 0 bases; J trimming: 4 bases; junction bases outside the gene matches: 2. How the authors handled the data: The authors estimated nucleated cell counts from reference gene primer amplification. TCRdb's copy holds only in-frame clones and misses some; the assay was immunoSEQ multiplex PCR. V, J and clone size are taken as reported in that table, and D and trimming were inferred from the DNA itself. The profile shows 140,000 to 150,000 clones, roughly three quarters of them singletons. V and J are TRBV3-1 (or the pseudogene TRBV3-2) and TRBJ2-5, with 7 bases aligning to TRBD1. The clonotype originates from a woman aged 55-70 years with acute or convalescent COVID-19. The source material was peripheral blood. CDR3 DNA sequence: TGTGCCAGCAGCCAAGAGAACAGGGGAGAGACCCAGTACTTC. It codes for CASSQENRGETQYF.